Shown below are 10 T cell receptor beta chains from a single sample sequenced in a study of early stage breast cancer tumors. Assay: immunoSEQ multiplex PCR; the TCRdb copy retains only in-frame clones and omits some. The sample includes tens of thousands of clones, just over 90% of them seen just once. What was sequenced was blood. The receptors were sampled from a person aged 65 to 79 with breast cancer.

This chain uses TRBV30 with TRBJ2-5; 7 positions agree with TRBD1. CDR3 size: 14 residues. The germline gives CDR1 GTSNPN, CDR2 SVGIG (reference sequence). Unmatched junction bases numbered 6, after V lost 4 bases and J lost 1 base. This CDR3 reads CAWNVGGFQETQYF. DNA for the CDR3: TGTGCCTGGAATGTAGGGGGCTTCCAAGAGACCCAGTACTTC.

This chain uses TRBV15 with TRBJ1-2; possibly TRBD1 for D (6 bases). Germline V lookup: CDR1 LNHNV, CDR2 YYDKDF (reference sequence). This CDR3 has 14 residues. V dropped 3 bases and J dropped 4 bases, with 12 bases sitting between them. CDR3 residues: CATSREQGPYGYTF. CDR3 bases: TGTGCCACCAGCAGGGAACAGGGCCCCTATGGCTACACCTTC.

V gene TRBV5-1 combines with J gene TRBJ2-5; TRBD1 aligns across 9 bases. The trim removed 0 bases at V and 3 bases at J, leaving 6 bases unmatched. This CDR3 spans 16 amino acids. Germline V gene sequence: CDR1 SGHRS, CDR2 YFSETQ. Written as DNA, the CDR3 is TGCGCCAGCAGCTTGGTAGGGGGACAGGGAGAAGAGACCCAGTACTTC. Translation: CASSLVGGQGEETQYF.

The chain recombines TRBV7-9 with TRBJ2-6, with D unclear. With 4 bases removed from V and 0 bases from J, the gap between germline ends came to 7 bases. CDR1 and CDR2 from the germline V gene are SEHNR and FQNEAQ (reference sequence). The CDR3 totals 15 residues. CDR3 bases: TGTGCCAGCAGCTCCCTCCTCTCTGGGGCCAACGTCCTGACTTTC. Translating it yields CASSSLLSGANVLTF. The full variable domain, with the rest looked up from reference TRBV7-9 and TRBJ2-6, is DTGVSQNPRHKITKRGQNVTFRCDPISEHNRLYWYRQTLGQGPEFLTYFQNEAQLEKSRLLSDRFSAERPKGSFSTLEIQRTEQGDSAMYLCASSSLLSGANVLTFGAGSRLTVL.

The chain combines TRBV7-3 with TRBJ2-3; 7 nucleotides line up with TRBD1. This CDR3 is built from 16 residues. The germline gives CDR1 SGHTA, CDR2 FQGTGA. J gave up 6 bases and V 5 bases, and 14 bases lay outside the gene matches. CDR3 residues: CASSDDRALDLDTQYF. In DNA form, the CDR3 reads TGTGCCAGCAGCGACGACAGGGCCCTCGATTTGGATACGCAGTATTTT. The whole variable domain, filled in from reference TRBV7-3 and TRBJ2-3, reads GAGVSQTPSNKVTEKGKYVELRCDPISGHTALYWYRQSLGQGPEFLIYFQGTGAADDSGLPNDRFFAVRPEGSVSTLKIQRTERGDSAVYLCASSDDRALDLDTQYFGPGTRLTVL.

In this sample, this clone turned up once. V is TRBV19 and J is TRBJ2-7, with 7 bases lining up with TRBD2. Germline V gene sequence: CDR1 LNHDA, CDR2 SQIVND (reference sequence). The length of the CDR3 is 15 residues. V lost 2 bases, J lost 3 bases, and 7 bases stayed unmatched. The CDR3 nucleotides are TGTGCCAGTAGTATAAAGCTAGCGGAAATCTACGAGCAGTACTTC. This gives the protein CASSIKLAEIYEQYF.

This rearrangement joins TRBV5-1 to TRBJ2-7; D not certain. With 2 bases removed from V and 7 bases from J, the gap between germline ends came to 13 bases. Per the germline V gene, CDR1 is SGHRS and CDR2 is YFSETQ. This CDR3 is built from 13 residues. The CDR3 loop reads CASSFSELGEQYF. Written as DNA, the CDR3 is TGCGCCAGCAGCTTCTCGGAGCTTGGGGAGCAGTACTTC.

V usage is TRBV15 and J usage is TRBJ2-2; 7 bases line up with TRBD2. Germline values: CDR1 LNHNV, CDR2 YYDKDF (reference sequence). There are 15 residues in the CDR3. V was clipped by 1 base and J by 4 bases; unmatched bases: 3. This CDR3 reads CATSRGGEGTGELFF. The CDR3 bases are TGTGCCACCAGCAGAGGGGGGGAGGGCACCGGGGAGCTGTTTTTT.

The V gene is TRBV7-2, the J gene TRBJ2-6; maybe TRBD2 (5 bases). The CDR3 runs to 17 residues. V lost 0 bases to trimming and J lost 4 bases, with 13 bases between them. From germline, CDR1 is SGHTA and CDR2 FQGNSA. This chain's CDR3 is CASSLAPRGPGANVLTF. The CDR3 DNA follows: TGTGCCAGCAGCTTAGCCCCTAGAGGGCCCGGGGCCAACGTCCTGACTTTC. The full variable domain, in which reference TRBV7-2 and TRBJ2-6 provide the parts outside the CDR3, is GAGVSQSPSNKVTEKGKDVELRCDPISGHTALYWYRQSLGQGLEFLIYFQGNSAPDKSGLPSDRFSAERTGGSVSTLTIQRTQQEDSAVYLCASSLAPRGPGANVLTFGAGSRLTVL.

This chain joins TRBV9 and TRBJ2-1, with TRBD2 matching 7 bases. The CDR3 extends over 13 amino acids. The trim removed 2 bases at V and 9 bases at J, leaving 5 bases unmatched. From germline, CDR1 is SGDLS and CDR2 YYNGEE. The CDR3 reads CASSVFGGGEQFF. The CDR3 DNA is TGTGCCAGCAGCGTCTTCGGCGGGGGTGAGCAGTTCTTC. Variable domain in full (rest from reference TRBV9 and TRBJ2-1): DSGVTQTPKHLITATGQRVTLRCSPRSGDLSVYWYQQSLDQGLQFLIQYYNGEERAKGNILERFSAQQFPDLHSELNLSSLELGDSALYFCASSVFGGGEQFFGPGTRLTVL.